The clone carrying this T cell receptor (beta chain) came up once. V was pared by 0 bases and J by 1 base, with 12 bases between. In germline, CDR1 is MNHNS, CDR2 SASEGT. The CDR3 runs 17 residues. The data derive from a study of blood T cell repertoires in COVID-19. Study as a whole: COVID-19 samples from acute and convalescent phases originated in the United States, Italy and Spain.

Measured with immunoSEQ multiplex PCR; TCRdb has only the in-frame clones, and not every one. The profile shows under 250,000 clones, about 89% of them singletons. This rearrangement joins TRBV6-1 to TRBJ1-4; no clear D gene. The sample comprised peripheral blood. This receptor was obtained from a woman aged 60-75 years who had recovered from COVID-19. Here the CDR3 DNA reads TGTGCCAGCAGTGAAGCTTTGCCCCTAGAAACTAATGAAAAACTGTTTTTT. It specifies CASSEALPLETNEKLFF.